Below, 26 T cell receptor beta chains from the same sample are listed, as sequenced in a study of blood T cell repertoires in COVID-19. Sequencing used immunoSEQ multiplex PCR; TCRdb keeps in-frame clones, though not all of them. The data show about 200,000 clones, around 84% seen once. The sample taken for sequencing was peripheral blood. The receptors come from a man in his sixties with acute or convalescent COVID-19.

This clone appeared once. The rearrangement links TRBV7-2 to TRBJ1-5; the match to TRBD1 covers 8 bases. The CDR3 runs 14 residues. Germline V gives CDR1 SGHTA, CDR2 FQGNSA. Germline trimming cut 4 bases from V and 6 bases from J; bases unmatched to any gene: 5. CDR3 sequence reads: CASSYRQGFQPQHF. DNA of the CDR3: TGTGCCAGCAGCTACCGACAGGGGTTTCAGCCCCAGCATTTT.

The chain joins TRBV5-1 to TRBJ2-5; D uncertain. Germline V gene sequence: CDR1 SGHRS, CDR2 YFSETQ. Between the trimmed V and J ends, which lost 4 bases and 0 bases, there was a span of 16 bases. This CDR3 comprises 16 residues. The CDR3 nucleotides read TGCGCCAGCAGCCTACTGAAAGACACGTACCAAGAGACCCAGTACTTC. Amino acid sequence: CASSLLKDTYQETQYF.

V is TRBV4-2 and J is TRBJ2-7, with D possibly TRBD2 on 5 matching bases. This CDR3 is 12 amino acids long. The germline gives CDR1 LGHNA, CDR2 YNFKEQ. V lost 0 bases and J lost 9, with 9 bases in between. The CDR3 loop is CASSQDEGRQYF. The CDR3 DNA is TGTGCCAGCAGCCAAGATGAGGGAAGGCAGTACTTC.

The rearrangement joins TRBV19 to TRBJ2-4; 7 nucleotides agree with TRBD2. The V gene end was trimmed by 4 bases and the J gene end by 0 bases; junction bases not matched to a gene: 6. This CDR3 has 16 amino acids. The germline gives CDR1 LNHDA, CDR2 SQIVND (reference sequence). This CDR3 reads CASSSREALAKNIQYF. CDR3 DNA: TGTGCCAGTAGTAGCCGGGAGGCGCTAGCCAAAAACATTCAGTACTTC.

V is TRBV6-5 and J is TRBJ2-3; 7 bases are shared with TRBD1. This CDR3 has 14 residues. The J segment lost 2 bases and the V segment lost 2 bases, leaving 1 base of the junction unmatched. Per the germline V gene, CDR1 is MNHEY and CDR2 is SVGAGI. The CDR3: CASSYGTVTDTQYF. The CDR3 bases are TGTGCCAGCAGTTACGGGACAGTCACAGATACGCAGTATTTT.

The rearrangement links TRBV3-1 (or the pseudogene TRBV3-2) to TRBJ1-6; 7 bases agree with TRBD1. The CDR3 is 16 residues long. Trimming removed 4 bases from V and 7 bases from J; junction bases left unmatched: 10. Germline values: CDR1 LGHDT, CDR2 YNNKEL (reference sequence). The CDR3 here is CASSPDRLTLNSPLHF. DNA of the CDR3: TGTGCCAGCAGCCCGGACAGGCTGACTCTGAATTCACCCCTCCACTTT.

The chain carries TRBV10-2 and TRBJ2-3; D unresolved. The CDR3 sequence is 14 residues long. V lost 2 bases to trimming and J lost 3 bases, with 9 bases between them. Germline-derived CDR1 and CDR2 are WSHSY and SAAADI. This CDR3 reads CASSEEPPTDTQYF. CDR3 nucleotide sequence: TGCGCCAGCAGTGAGGAGCCGCCGACAGATACGCAGTATTTT.

The chain uses TRBV29-1 and TRBJ2-1, with D possibly TRBD1 on 6 matching bases. Germline lookup yields CDR1 SQVTM and CDR2 ANQGSEA. The CDR3 sequence is 14 residues long. V lost 7 bases to trimming and J lost 4 bases, with 17 bases between them. In DNA form, the CDR3 reads TGCAGCGCCGGAAGGGGGACATCATACAATGAGCAGTTCTTC. This encodes CSAGRGTSYNEQFF.

This clone was seen once. J is TRBJ2-5 and V is TRBV28; 11 nucleotides align to TRBD1. With 4 bases clipped from V and 4 bases from J, the junction kept 5 bases outside the gene matches. CDR3 length: 15 amino acids. Germline V lookup: CDR1 MDHEN, CDR2 SYDVKM. This CDR3 reads CASSSRTGGGETQYF. In DNA form, the CDR3 reads TGTGCCAGCAGTTCTCGGACAGGGGGCGGAGAGACCCAGTACTTC.

V and J are TRBV3-1 (or the pseudogene TRBV3-2) and TRBJ1-6, with D possibly TRBD1 on 6 matching bases. This CDR3 region has 17 residues. Germline V gene data show CDR1 as LGHDT and CDR2 as YNNKEL (reference sequence). V was cut by 4 bases and J by 7 bases, with 20 bases left in between. CDR3: CASSRGGPTGLNSPLHF. CDR3 coding DNA: TGTGCCAGCAGCCGCGGGGGACCCACAGGGTTAAATTCACCCCTCCACTTT.

Only a few counts were recorded for this clone. The chain uses TRBV20-1 and TRBJ1-1; D gene uncertain. CDR1 and CDR2 from the germline V gene are DFQATT and SNEGSKA (reference sequence). The V end lost 3 bases, the J end lost 5 bases, and 16 bases lay between the germline ends. CDR3 length equals 14 residues. CDR3 in DNA: TGCAGTGCTAGTAGGGAGGGCCCGGGGACTGAAGCTTTCTTT. As protein: CSASREGPGTEAFF.

J is TRBJ2-1 and V is TRBV7-3; a weak D match, TRBD2 (6 bases). With 3 bases removed from V and 4 bases from J, the gap between germline ends came to 13 bases. CDR3 size: 15 residues. Per germline, CDR1 SGHTA and CDR2 FQGTGA. This chain's CDR3 is CASSFLSGKYNEQFF. CDR3 sequence (DNA): TGTGCCAGCAGCTTCCTTAGCGGAAAATACAATGAGCAGTTCTTC.

V usage is TRBV3-1 (or the pseudogene TRBV3-2) and J usage is TRBJ2-7, with D possibly TRBD1 on 5 matching bases. Germline V CDR1 and CDR2: LGHDT, YNNKEL (reference sequence). V was trimmed by 7 bases and J by 2 bases, leaving 15 bases between them. CDR3 size: 14 residues. Written as DNA, the CDR3 is TGTGCCAGCACCTCTGGGGCCAGCGCCTACGAGCAGTACTTC. Its translation: CASTSGASAYEQYF.

CDR3 loop: CASSEDRGLGNEQFF. CDR3 DNA: TGTGCCAGCAGCGAAGACAGGGGGCTGGGGAATGAGCAGTTCTTC. V and J are TRBV5-6 and TRBJ2-1, with TRBD1 matching over 10 bases. The CDR3 is 15 residues long. J was trimmed by 7 bases and V by 4 bases; bases with no gene match: 8. Germline loops: CDR1 SGHDT, CDR2 YYEEEE.

V gene TRBV6-1 combines with J gene TRBJ1-6, with D perhaps TRBD1 (6 bases). Germline V gene sequence: CDR1 MNHNS, CDR2 SASEGT. The CDR3 is 15 amino acids. V lost 1 base and J lost 12, with 16 bases in between. This chain's CDR3 is CASSEEVGQGRPLHF. The CDR3, as DNA: TGTGCCAGCAGTGAAGAAGTGGGGCAGGGGAGACCCCTCCACTTT.

The gene calls are TRBV7-2 and TRBJ2-1; a possible D gene is TRBD1 (5 bases). The CDR3 spans 14 residues. V lost 5 bases, J lost 3 bases, and 11 bases lay in between. Germline loops: CDR1 SGHTA, CDR2 FQGNSA. The CDR3 spells CASSTGDSYNEQFF. The CDR3 region has the DNA TGTGCCAGCAGCACCGGCGACAGCTACAATGAGCAGTTCTTC.

The chain carries TRBV4-1 and TRBJ1-1; D is uncertain. Trimming stripped 0 bases from V and 2 bases from J, with 7 bases between. Germline lookup yields CDR1 MGHRA and CDR2 YSYEKL. This CDR3 has 14 amino acids. Here the CDR3 reads CASSQDEVNTEAFF. The CDR3 DNA reads TGCGCCAGCAGCCAAGATGAGGTTAACACTGAAGCTTTCTTT.

This chain joins TRBV27 and TRBJ1-5, with D possibly being TRBD1 (5 bases). Trimming shortened V by 8 bases and J by 7 bases, and 18 bases separated the two germline ends. CDR3 size: 14 residues. CDR1 is MNHEY and CDR2 is SMNVEV in the germline V gene (reference sequence). This CDR3 reads CASGGSEEGQPQHF. The CDR3 nucleotides read TGTGCCAGCGGGGGATCGGAGGAGGGCCAGCCCCAGCATTTT.

The chain employs TRBV28 and TRBJ2-3; D is possibly TRBD1 (6 bases). V lost 6 bases and J lost 1, with 11 bases in between. This CDR3 contains 14 residues. Germline V gives CDR1 MDHEN, CDR2 SYDVKM. The CDR3 loop reads CASREGQRTDTQYF. DNA for the CDR3: TGTGCCAGCAGGGAAGGACAGCGCACAGATACGCAGTATTTT.

This chain joins TRBV5-1 and TRBJ1-4; D not certain. Germline V lookup: CDR1 SGHRS, CDR2 YFSETQ. The ends were cut back, 3 bases at V and 4 bases at J, with 13 bases in the middle. CDR3 length: 15 amino acids. The CDR3 loop reads CASSSGPAGNEKLFF. CDR3 bases: TGCGCCAGCAGCTCGGGCCCGGCGGGTAATGAAAAACTGTTTTTT.

The chain combines TRBV7-7 with TRBJ2-2; 10 bases are shared with TRBD1. Germline V gene data show CDR1 as SSHAT and CDR2 as FNYEAQ (reference sequence). After removal of 2 bases from V and 3 bases from J, the junction contained 3 bases not matched to a gene. The CDR3 length is 16 residues. The CDR3 DNA sequence: TGTGCCAGCAGCTTAATCGGACAGGGGGACACCGGGGAGCTGTTTTTT. This codes for CASSLIGQGDTGELFF.

The chain has TRBV13 and TRBJ2-3; no firm D call. From germline, CDR1 is PRHDT and CDR2 FYEKMQ (reference sequence). The CDR3 sequence is 16 residues long. Trimming removed 2 bases from V and 2 bases from J, with 14 bases in between. The CDR3: CASSLSGTTLTDTQYF. CDR3 DNA sequence: TGTGCCAGCAGCTTATCCGGAACTACCCTCACAGATACGCAGTATTTT.

This chain uses TRBV11-2 with TRBJ2-1; 7 bases map to TRBD1. Losses at the gene ends were 5 bases for V and 0 bases for J; bases not matched to a gene: 4. The CDR3 runs to 15 residues. The V gene's germline CDR1 is SGHAT and CDR2 FQNNGV. CDR3 region: CASSPGQVSYNEQFF. The CDR3, as DNA: TGTGCCAGCAGCCCAGGACAGGTCTCCTACAATGAGCAGTTCTTC.

The genes are TRBV5-5 and TRBJ2-3; maybe TRBD1 (6 bases). CDR3 length equals 15 residues. Germline V gene data show CDR1 as SGHKS and CDR2 as YYEKEE (reference sequence). V lost 2 bases and J lost 1, with 11 bases in between. The CDR3 here is CASSFVAGGTDTQYF. The CDR3 DNA sequence: TGTGCCAGCAGCTTCGTGGCAGGGGGCACAGATACGCAGTATTTT.

The chain combines TRBV19 with TRBJ1-2; D uncertain. Per the germline V gene, CDR1 is LNHDA and CDR2 is SQIVND (reference sequence). This CDR3 is 13 amino acids long. V was cut by 10 bases and J by 8 bases, with 20 bases left in between. The CDR3 spells CATEGSRRIGYTF. The CDR3 nucleotides are TGTGCCACAGAGGGTAGCCGGAGGATAGGCTACACCTTC.

This clone was detected only a few times. J is TRBJ1-5 and V is TRBV30; D is perhaps TRBD1 (5 bases). Germline-derived CDR1 and CDR2 are GTSNPN and SVGIG (reference sequence). Trimming cost V 0 bases and J 2 bases, with 14 bases left between them. The CDR3 is 16 residues long. CDR3 protein: CAWSVEGLTRNQPQHF. Written as DNA, the CDR3 is TGTGCCTGGAGTGTCGAGGGACTTACGCGCAATCAGCCCCAGCATTTT.